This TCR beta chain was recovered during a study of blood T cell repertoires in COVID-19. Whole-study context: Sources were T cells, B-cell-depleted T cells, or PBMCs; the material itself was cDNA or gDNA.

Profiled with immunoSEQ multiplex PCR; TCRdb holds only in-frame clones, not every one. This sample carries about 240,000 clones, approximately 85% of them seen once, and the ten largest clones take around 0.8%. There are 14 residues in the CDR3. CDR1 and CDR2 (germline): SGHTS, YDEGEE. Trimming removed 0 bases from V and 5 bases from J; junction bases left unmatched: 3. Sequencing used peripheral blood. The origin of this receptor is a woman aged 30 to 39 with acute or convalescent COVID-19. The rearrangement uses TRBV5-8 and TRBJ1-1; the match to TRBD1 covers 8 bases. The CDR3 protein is CASSLGTGRTEAFF. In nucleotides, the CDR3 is TGTGCCAGCAGCTTGGGGACAGGGCGGACTGAAGCTTTCTTT. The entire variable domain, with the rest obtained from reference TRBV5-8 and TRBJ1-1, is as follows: EAGVTQSPTHLIKTRGQQATLRCSPISGHTSVYWYQQALGLGLQFLLWYDEGEERNRGNFPPRFSGRQFPNYSSELNVNALELEDSALYLCASSLGTGRTEAFFGQGTRLTVV.